Below, 5 T cell receptor beta chains from the same sample are listed, as sequenced in a study of cytomegalovirus exposure and HLA in healthy donors. Primers included in the PCR were 60 Vbeta and 13 Jbeta primers. Data came from immunoSEQ multiplex PCR; TCRdb stores just in-frame clones and leaves some out. The table lists over 70,000 clones, less than 85% of them singletons. Sample: PBMCs. The receptors shown here come from a woman in her forties or fifties in good health and CMV-seropositive.

V and J are TRBV5-5 and TRBJ1-2, with D tentatively TRBD1 (5 bases). V was shortened by 4 bases and J by 4 bases, with 14 bases between the two germline ends. This CDR3 spans 14 amino acids. Looked up from germline, CDR1 is SGHKS and CDR2 is YYEKEE (reference sequence). The CDR3 here is CASSLGATGYGYTF. CDR3 sequence (DNA): TGTGCCAGCAGCCTAGGTGCCACAGGCTATGGCTACACCTTC.

The chain joins TRBV29-1 to TRBJ2-7; D possibly corresponds to TRBD2 (5 bases). V lost 3 bases and J lost 1, with 10 bases in between. CDR1 and CDR2 from the germline V gene are SQVTM and ANQGSEA. The CDR3 loop spans 13 amino acids. Written as DNA, the CDR3 is TGCAGCGTTGATTCGGGGAGTTCCTACGAGCAGTACTTC. Residues: CSVDSGSSYEQYF.

The J gene is TRBJ2-3, the V gene TRBV10-3, with 10 bases fitting TRBD2. The germline gives CDR1 ENHRY, CDR2 SYGVKD. V was clipped by 6 bases and J by 5 bases; unmatched bases: 14. CDR3 length: 17 residues. CDR3 amino acids: CAISDYSIQRGGDTQYF. CDR3 DNA: TGTGCCATCAGCGATTATTCTATTCAGCGGGGGGGAGATACGCAGTATTTT.

This clone was counted many times. This chain joins TRBV7-2 and TRBJ1-5, with D perhaps matching TRBD1 (6 bases). Germline V lookup: CDR1 SGHTA, CDR2 FQGNSA. This CDR3 spans 15 amino acids. Trimming pared 5 bases from V and 0 bases from J, leaving 11 bases between. CDR3 DNA sequence: TGTGCCAGCAGCGTACAGGGAGATAGCAATCAGCCCCAGCATTTT. Translating gives CASSVQGDSNQPQHF.

The chain uses TRBV7-2 and TRBJ2-3; 9 bases align to TRBD1. There are 16 residues in the CDR3. Losses at the gene ends were 4 bases for V and 0 bases for J; bases not matched to a gene: 5. CDR1 and CDR2 (germline): SGHTA, FQGNSA. Here the CDR3 reads CASSSLGTGSTDTQYF. CDR3 sequence (DNA): TGTGCCAGCAGCTCCCTCGGGACAGGGAGCACAGATACGCAGTATTTT. Using reference TRBV7-2 and TRBJ2-3 for the parts outside the CDR3, the full variable domain is GAGVSQSPSNKVTEKGKDVELRCDPISGHTALYWYRQSLGQGLEFLIYFQGNSAPDKSGLPSDRFSAERTGGSVSTLTIQRTQQEDSAVYLCASSSLGTGSTDTQYFGPGTRLTVL.